A selection of T cell receptor beta chains follows, all from one sample in a study of graft-versus-host responses after intestinal transplantation. The antigens of these receptors remain unknown. TCRdb's copy holds only in-frame clones and misses some; the assay was immunoSEQ multiplex PCR. The table has about 78,000 clones, around 90% seen once. The sequencing used unstimulated CD8+ T cells sorted from spleen or lymph node cells, collected before transplant. All receptors derive from a human donor who was the organ donor for an intestinal transplant. The CDR3 runs from the conserved cysteine through the conserved F or W. The order of the fields is V gene, J gene, CDR3 length, D gene, clone size, CDR3 protein, CDR3 DNA. The D gene is left open where the match is weak. Clone sizes are given selectively: once, few, many, or a class where the clone is expanded.

>TRBV19|TRBJ2-5|14|TRBD1|once
CASSRTGGAETQYF
TGTGCCAGTAGTAGGACAGGGGGAGCAGAGACCCAGTACTTC
>TRBV27|TRBJ2-3|14|.|.
CASIPPGTPSTQYF
TGTGCCAGCATTCCCCCTGGGACACCCTCCACGCAGTATTTT
>TRBV18|TRBJ2-3|14|TRBD1|.
CASSPGTGGDTQYF
TGTGCCAGCTCACCAGGGACAGGGGGAGATACGCAGTATTTT
>TRBV2|TRBJ1-6|15|.|.
CASISGEGYNSPLHF
TGTGCCAGCATCTCGGGGGAAGGCTATAATTCACCCCTCCACTTT
>TRBV10-3|TRBJ1-6|17|TRBD1|.
CAISGPTGGGVGSPLHF
TGTGCCATCAGTGGACCGACAGGGGGCGGTGTGGGATCACCCCTCCACTTT
>TRBV5-4|TRBJ1-2|13|TRBD1|.
CASSSTGWDGYTF
TGTGCCAGCAGCTCGACAGGGTGGGATGGCTACACCTTC
>TRBV6-1|TRBJ1-6|15|.|.
CASSDFHGGGSPLHF
TGTGCCAGCAGTGACTTCCATGGGGGGGGATCACCCCTCCACTTT
>TRBV7-8|TRBJ2-1|16|.|.
CASSLRQGGPYNEQFF
TGTGCCAGCAGCTTAAGGCAGGGGGGACCCTACAATGAGCAGTTCTTC
>TRBV7-9|TRBJ2-1|13|.|once
CASSLGLDNEQFF
TGTGCCAGCAGCTTGGGACTTGACAATGAGCAGTTCTTC
>TRBV27|TRBJ2-3|17|TRBD2|.
CASTSFLTGGSTDTQYF
TGTGCCAGCACTTCGTTCCTAACGGGGGGGAGCACAGATACGCAGTATTTT
>TRBV5-1|TRBJ2-1|15|TRBD2|.
CASSKVAGENNEQFF
TGCGCCAGCAGCAAAGTAGCGGGGGAGAACAATGAGCAGTTCTTC
>TRBV19|TRBJ1-2|13|.|.
CASKPPAGRGYTF
TGTGCCTCCAAACCGCCGGCAGGGCGTGGCTACACCTTC
>TRBV6-5|TRBJ1-2|15|.|once
CASSYSMGRLGGYTF
TGTGCCAGCAGTTACTCTATGGGGAGGTTAGGCGGCTACACCTTC
>TRBV4-3|TRBJ2-4|16|TRBD2|.
CASSQDLAGGGDIQYF
TGCGCCAGCAGCCAAGATCTAGCGGGGGGAGGGGACATTCAGTACTTC
>TRBV7-6|TRBJ1-5|15|.|.
CASSLVARDNQPQHF
TGTGCCAGCAGCCTTGTGGCCAGGGACAATCAGCCCCAGCATTTT
>TRBV29-1|TRBJ1-2|12|.|.
CSVGEQNYGYTF
TGCAGCGTTGGTGAACAGAACTATGGCTACACCTTC
>TRBV7-9|TRBJ1-2|11|.|.
CASSSLYGYTF
TGTGCCAGCAGCTCCTTATATGGCTACACCTTC
>TRBV27|TRBJ2-1|14|TRBD1|few
CASSPGTEYNEQFF
TGTGCCAGCAGTCCCGGGACAGAGTACAATGAGCAGTTCTTC
>TRBV9|TRBJ1-6|17|TRBD1|once
CASSVETGGASNSPLHF
TGTGCCAGCAGCGTAGAGACAGGGGGCGCGTCTAATTCACCCCTCCACTTT
>TRBV4-3|TRBJ2-5|16|.|.
CASSQDLRSPSETQYF
TGCGCCAGCAGCCAAGATCTCAGGTCCCCCTCCGAGACCCAGTACTTC
>TRBV6-1|TRBJ2-4|15|.|.
CASSDPRGRENIQYF
TGTGCCAGCAGTGACCCCAGGGGCAGGGAAAACATTCAGTACTTC
>TRBV7-9|TRBJ1-2|15|.|.
CASSHSGWKYYGYTF
TGTGCCAGCAGCCACAGTGGGTGGAAGTACTATGGCTACACCTTC
>TRBV6-5|TRBJ2-3|15|TRBD2|.
CASSLSGGAVDTQYF
TGTGCCAGCAGTTTAAGCGGGGGGGCGGTAGATACGCAGTATTTT
>TRBV4-3|TRBJ2-3|15|.|.
CASSQISRESDTQYF
TGCGCCAGCAGCCAAATATCGCGAGAATCAGATACGCAGTATTTT
>TRBV6-4|TRBJ1-1|11|.|.
CASSGGSEAFF
TGTGCCAGCAGCGGAGGATCTGAAGCTTTCTTT
>TRBV6-6|TRBJ2-1|13|.|.
CASSHDTYNEQFF
TGTGCCAGCAGCCACGACACATACAATGAGCAGTTCTTC
>TRBV2|TRBJ2-3|17|TRBD2|.
CASSEALAGGTLDTQYF
TGTGCCAGCAGTGAAGCGCTTGCGGGGGGGACCCTTGATACGCAGTATTTT
>TRBV27|TRBJ1-4|13|.|.
CASRTGANEKLFF
TGTGCCAGCAGGACAGGCGCTAATGAAAAACTGTTTTTT
>TRBV6-5|TRBJ1-1|13|.|.
CASRAGVGTEAFF
TGTGCCAGCAGGGCGGGGGTTGGCACTGAAGCTTTCTTT
>TRBV6-1|TRBJ1-2|16|.|.
CASSEARGWGDSCYTF
TGTGCCAGCAGTGAAGCGCGAGGGTGGGGGGACTCCTGTTACACCTTC
>TRBV13|TRBJ2-3|16|.|.
CASSSRTRTATDTQYF
TGTGCCAGCAGCTCCCGCACGAGAACCGCCACAGATACGCAGTATTTT
>TRBV5-6|TRBJ2-3|14|TRBD2|.
CASSFMLAGVTQYF
TGTGCCAGCAGCTTTATGCTAGCGGGGGTTACGCAGTATTTT
>TRBV4-1|TRBJ1-5|15|TRBD1|.
CASSQVNRGHQPQHF
TGCGCCAGCAGCCAAGTAAACAGGGGGCATCAGCCCCAGCATTTT
>TRBV2|TRBJ2-5|14|TRBD2|once
CASSRAGGQETQYF
TGTGCCAGCAGTCGAGCGGGGGGCCAAGAGACCCAGTACTTC
>TRBV7-9|TRBJ1-2|13|.|.
CASSNRPVHGYTF
TGTGCCAGCAGCAACAGACCGGTACATGGCTACACCTTC
>TRBV4-2|TRBJ2-3|15|.|once
CASSQGGSDTDTQYF
TGTGCCAGCAGCCAAGGGGGTAGCGATACAGATACGCAGTATTTT
>TRBV11-3|TRBJ2-1|14|.|.
CASSLDPGGNEQFF
TGTGCCAGCAGCTTAGATCCTGGAGGGAATGAGCAGTTCTTC
>TRBV28|TRBJ1-1|13|TRBD1|once
CALSDRAVTEAFF
TGTGCCCTTTCAGACAGGGCCGTCACTGAAGCTTTCTTT
>TRBV28|TRBJ1-2|13|TRBD1|few
CASRDRGSGGYTF
TGTGCCAGCAGGGACAGGGGATCGGGGGGCTACACCTTC
>TRBV5-1|TRBJ1-4|16|TRBD1|.
CASSSRTGQGKVKLFF
TGCGCCAGCAGCTCGCGCACCGGACAGGGGAAGGTGAAACTGTTTTTT